This is a list of T cell receptor beta chains from one sample in a study of T cell responses to AZD1222 COVID-19 vaccine. Some clones are missing from TCRdb's copy, which holds only in-frame ones; the method was immunoSEQ multiplex PCR. In the table there are approximately 150,000 clones, around nine tenths of which are singletons. The sample consisted of peripheral blood, taken on day 0 of AZD1222 vaccination. Receptors originate from an adult in good health. Each CDR3 is given with its conserved first and last residue. D genes are given only for firm matches. Not every row has a clone size; where given, it reads once, few, many or a size class.

clone_size	d_call	v_call	j_call	cdr3_aa	cdr3_nt
.	.	TRBV6-5	TRBJ1-1	CASSYSGQANTEAFF	TGTGCCAGCAGTTACTCAGGCCAGGCGAACACTGAAGCTTTCTTT
.	.	TRBV6-5	TRBJ2-2	CASSYSYLANTGELFF	TGTGCCAGCAGTTACTCGTATCTAGCGAATACCGGGGAGCTGTTTTTT
.	TRBD2	TRBV7-8	TRBJ2-1	CASSLGGAGGTYNEQFF	TGTGCCAGCAGCTTAGGAGGGGCGGGAGGTACCTACAATGAGCAGTTCTTC
.	.	TRBV6-5	TRBJ1-4	CASSRTRDEKLFF	TGTGCCAGCAGTAGGACAAGGGATGAAAAACTGTTTTTT
.	TRBD2	TRBV11-2	TRBJ2-7	CASSSWGGTSPYEQYF	TGTGCCAGCAGCTCATGGGGGGGGACTAGCCCCTACGAGCAGTACTTC
.	TRBD1	TRBV5-1	TRBJ2-1	CASSPGTGAYNEQFF	TGCGCCAGCAGCCCCGGGACAGGAGCCTACAATGAGCAGTTCTTC
.	.	TRBV2	TRBJ1-1	CASSEQGRVNTEAFF	TGTGCCAGCAGTGAACAGGGGAGGGTAAACACTGAAGCTTTCTTT
.	TRBD1	TRBV27	TRBJ2-7	CASSLARQGGFGEQYF	TGTGCCAGCAGTTTGGCGAGACAGGGGGGTTTCGGAGAGCAGTACTTC
.	.	TRBV28	TRBJ1-2	CASSSLYETHYGYTF	TGTGCCAGCAGTTCTTTGTACGAGACGCACTATGGCTACACCTTC
.	TRBD2	TRBV7-7	TRBJ2-7	CASSLARASGSSYEQYF	TGTGCTAGCAGCTTAGCGCGAGCTAGCGGGAGCTCCTACGAGCAGTACTTC
.	.	TRBV7-8	TRBJ2-4	CASSLGLVRGLAKNIQYF	TGTGCCAGCAGCCTAGGACTTGTGCGAGGACTAGCCAAAAACATTCAGTACTTC
.	TRBD2	TRBV27	TRBJ2-1	CASISRAGGYNEQFF	TGTGCCAGCATTTCCCGAGCGGGAGGATACAATGAGCAGTTCTTC
.	TRBD1	TRBV9	TRBJ2-5	CASSFRTGGETQYF	TGTGCCAGCAGCTTTCGGACAGGAGGAGAGACCCAGTACTTC
.	.	TRBV7-9	TRBJ2-3	CASSSPHSVSDTQYF	TGTGCCAGCAGCTCTCCCCACTCCGTGTCAGATACGCAGTATTTT
once	.	TRBV12-3/TRBV12-4	TRBJ1-5	CASSFRGNQPQHF	TGTGCCAGCAGTTTCAGGGGCAATCAGCCCCAGCATTTT